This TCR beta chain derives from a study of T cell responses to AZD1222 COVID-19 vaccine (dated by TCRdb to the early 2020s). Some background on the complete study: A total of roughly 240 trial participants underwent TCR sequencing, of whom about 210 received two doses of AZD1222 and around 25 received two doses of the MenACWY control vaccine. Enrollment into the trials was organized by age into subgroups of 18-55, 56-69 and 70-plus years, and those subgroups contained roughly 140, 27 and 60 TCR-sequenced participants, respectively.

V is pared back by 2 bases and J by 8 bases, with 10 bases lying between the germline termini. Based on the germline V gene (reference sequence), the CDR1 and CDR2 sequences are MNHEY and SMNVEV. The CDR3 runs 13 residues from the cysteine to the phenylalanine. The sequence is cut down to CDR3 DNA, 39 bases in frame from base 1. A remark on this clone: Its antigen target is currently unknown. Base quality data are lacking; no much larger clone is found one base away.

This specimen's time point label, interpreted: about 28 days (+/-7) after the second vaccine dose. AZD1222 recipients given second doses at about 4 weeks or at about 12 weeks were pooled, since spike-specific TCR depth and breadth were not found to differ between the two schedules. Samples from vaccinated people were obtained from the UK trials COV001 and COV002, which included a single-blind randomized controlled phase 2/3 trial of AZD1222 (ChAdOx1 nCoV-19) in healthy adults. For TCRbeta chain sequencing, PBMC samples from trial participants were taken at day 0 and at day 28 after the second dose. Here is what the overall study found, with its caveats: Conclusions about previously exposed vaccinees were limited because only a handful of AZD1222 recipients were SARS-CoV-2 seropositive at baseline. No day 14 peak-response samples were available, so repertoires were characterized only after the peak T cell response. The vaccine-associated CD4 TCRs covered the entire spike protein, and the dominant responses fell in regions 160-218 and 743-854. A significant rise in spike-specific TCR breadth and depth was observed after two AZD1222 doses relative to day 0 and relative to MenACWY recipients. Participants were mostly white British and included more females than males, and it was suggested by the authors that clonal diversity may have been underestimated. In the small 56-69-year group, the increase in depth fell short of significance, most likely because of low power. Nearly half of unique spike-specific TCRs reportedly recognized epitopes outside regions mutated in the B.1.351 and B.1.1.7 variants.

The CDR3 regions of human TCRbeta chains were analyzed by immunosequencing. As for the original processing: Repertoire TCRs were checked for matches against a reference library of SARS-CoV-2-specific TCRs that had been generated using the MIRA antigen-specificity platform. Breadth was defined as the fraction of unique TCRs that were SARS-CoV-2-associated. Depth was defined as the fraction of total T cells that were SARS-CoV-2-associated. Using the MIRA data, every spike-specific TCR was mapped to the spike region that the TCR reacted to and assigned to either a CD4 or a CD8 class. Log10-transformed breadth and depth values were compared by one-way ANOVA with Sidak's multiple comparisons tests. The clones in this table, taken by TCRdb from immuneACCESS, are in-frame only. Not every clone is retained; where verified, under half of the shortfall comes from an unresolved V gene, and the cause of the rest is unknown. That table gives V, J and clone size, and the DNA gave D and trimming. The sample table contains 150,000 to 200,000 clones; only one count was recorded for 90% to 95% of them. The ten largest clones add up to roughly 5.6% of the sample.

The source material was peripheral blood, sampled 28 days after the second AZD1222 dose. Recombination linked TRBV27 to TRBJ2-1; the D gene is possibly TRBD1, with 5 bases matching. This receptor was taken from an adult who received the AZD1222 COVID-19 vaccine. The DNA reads TGTGCCAGCAGTTTAACCAGGGTCGATGAGCAGTTCTTC. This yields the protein CASSLTRVDEQFF.